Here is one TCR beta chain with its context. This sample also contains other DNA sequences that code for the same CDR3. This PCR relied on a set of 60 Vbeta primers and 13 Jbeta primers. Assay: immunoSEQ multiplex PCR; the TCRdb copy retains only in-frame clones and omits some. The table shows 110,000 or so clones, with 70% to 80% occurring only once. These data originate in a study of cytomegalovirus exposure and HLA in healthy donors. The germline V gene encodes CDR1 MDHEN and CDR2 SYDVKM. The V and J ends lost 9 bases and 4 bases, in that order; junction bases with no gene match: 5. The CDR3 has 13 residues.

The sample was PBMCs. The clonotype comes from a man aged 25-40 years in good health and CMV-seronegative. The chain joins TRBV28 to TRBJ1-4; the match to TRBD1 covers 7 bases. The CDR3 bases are TGTGCCAGTAGGGACAGTCTTAATGAAAAACTGTTTTTT. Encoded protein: CASRDSLNEKLFF.